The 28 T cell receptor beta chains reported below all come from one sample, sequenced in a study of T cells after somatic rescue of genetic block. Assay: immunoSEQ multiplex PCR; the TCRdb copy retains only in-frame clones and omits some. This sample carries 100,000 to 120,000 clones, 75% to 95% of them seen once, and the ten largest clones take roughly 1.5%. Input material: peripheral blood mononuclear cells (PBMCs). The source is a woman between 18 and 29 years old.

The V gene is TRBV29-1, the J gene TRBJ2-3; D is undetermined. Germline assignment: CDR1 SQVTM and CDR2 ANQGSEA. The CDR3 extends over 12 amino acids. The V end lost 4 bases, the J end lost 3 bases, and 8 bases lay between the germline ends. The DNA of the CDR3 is TGCAGCGTTGTCGGCAGTACAGATACGCAGTATTTT. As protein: CSVVGSTDTQYF.

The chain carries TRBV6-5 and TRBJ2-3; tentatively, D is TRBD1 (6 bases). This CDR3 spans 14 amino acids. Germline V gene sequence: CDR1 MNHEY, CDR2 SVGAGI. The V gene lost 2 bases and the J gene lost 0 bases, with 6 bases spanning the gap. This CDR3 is CASSYRGSTDTQYF. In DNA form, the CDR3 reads TGTGCCAGCAGTTACAGGGGGAGCACAGATACGCAGTATTTT.

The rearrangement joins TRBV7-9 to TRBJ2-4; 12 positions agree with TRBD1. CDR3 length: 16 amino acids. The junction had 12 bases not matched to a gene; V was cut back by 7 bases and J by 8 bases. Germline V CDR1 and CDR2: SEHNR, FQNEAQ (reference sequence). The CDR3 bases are TGTGCCAGCACCGGGGGACAGGGGGCGCTTTTTGACATTCAGTACTTC. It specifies CASTGGQGALFDIQYF.

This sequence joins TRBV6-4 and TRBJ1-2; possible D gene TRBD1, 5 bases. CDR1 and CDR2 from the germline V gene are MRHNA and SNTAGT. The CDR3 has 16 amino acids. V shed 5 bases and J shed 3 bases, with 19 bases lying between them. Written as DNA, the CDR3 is TGTGCCAGCAGTCCAATGGCCGCCCCAGGGTACTATGGCTACACCTTC. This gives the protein CASSPMAAPGYYGYTF.

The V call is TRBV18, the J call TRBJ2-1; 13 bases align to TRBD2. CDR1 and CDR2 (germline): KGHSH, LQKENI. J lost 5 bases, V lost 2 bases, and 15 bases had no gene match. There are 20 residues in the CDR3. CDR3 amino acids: CASSPGQATTTSGGDNEQFF. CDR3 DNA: TGTGCCAGCTCACCAGGACAGGCGACTACAACTAGCGGGGGGGACAATGAGCAGTTCTTC.

CDR3 region: CASSPGEGYETQYF. CDR3 DNA sequence: TGCGCCAGCAGCCCTGGAGAGGGGTATGAGACCCAGTACTTC. The chain links TRBV5-1 to TRBJ2-5; D tentatively reads TRBD1 or TRBD2 (5 bases each). The CDR3 sequence is 14 residues long. The germline V and J ends were trimmed by 4 bases and 5 bases, with 15 bases remaining between them. Germline V gene data show CDR1 as SGHRS and CDR2 as YFSETQ.

The CDR3 DNA sequence: TGTGCCAGCAGCACCCGACAGGAACGGTTGACAGATACGCAGTATTTT. This gives the protein CASSTRQERLTDTQYF. The chain carries TRBV7-9 and TRBJ2-3, with D tentatively TRBD1 (6 bases). The CDR3 spans 16 residues. Germline lookup yields CDR1 SEHNR and CDR2 FQNEAQ (reference sequence). Deletions cut 5 bases from V and 3 bases from J, with 18 bases between.

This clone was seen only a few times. Written as DNA, the CDR3 is TGTGCCAGCAGCTCGAATCGACAGGGGGGGTACTCTGGAAACACCATATATTTT. This encodes CASSSNRQGGYSGNTIYF. The V gene is TRBV9, the J gene TRBJ1-3; 9 bases map to TRBD1. CDR1 and CDR2 from the germline V gene are SGDLS and YYNGEE. The ends lost 4 bases at V and 0 bases at J; junction bases unmatched: 11. The CDR3 sequence is 18 residues long.

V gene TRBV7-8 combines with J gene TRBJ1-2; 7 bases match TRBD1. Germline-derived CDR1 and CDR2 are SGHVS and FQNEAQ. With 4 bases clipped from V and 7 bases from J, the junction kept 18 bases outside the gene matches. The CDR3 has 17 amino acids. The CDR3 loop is CASSSFASGGGISGYTF. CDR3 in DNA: TGTGCCAGCAGCTCCTTTGCGAGTGGAGGGGGCATCTCTGGCTACACCTTC.

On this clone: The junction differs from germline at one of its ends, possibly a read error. The CDR3 sequence: CASSLEGPRLNF. The CDR3 nucleotides are TGTGCCAGCAGTTTGGAGGGACCGAGGTTGAACTTC. The V call is TRBV28, the J call TRBJ2-7; tentatively, D is TRBD2 (6 bases). CDR3 length equals 12 residues. Germline V gene lookup returns CDR1 MDHEN and CDR2 SYDVKM.

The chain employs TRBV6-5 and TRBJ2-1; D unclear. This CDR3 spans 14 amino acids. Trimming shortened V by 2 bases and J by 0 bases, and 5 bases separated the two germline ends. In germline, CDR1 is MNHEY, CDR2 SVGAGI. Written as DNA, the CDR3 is TGTGCCAGCAGTTACGCACGCTCCTACAATGAGCAGTTCTTC. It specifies CASSYARSYNEQFF.

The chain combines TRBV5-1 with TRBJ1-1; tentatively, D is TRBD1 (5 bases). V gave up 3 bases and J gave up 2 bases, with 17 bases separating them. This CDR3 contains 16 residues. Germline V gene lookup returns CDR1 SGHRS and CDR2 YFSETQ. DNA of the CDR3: TGCGCCAGCAGCTCGTTGGGGGGTCGAGTCAACACTGAAGCTTTCTTT. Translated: CASSSLGGRVNTEAFF. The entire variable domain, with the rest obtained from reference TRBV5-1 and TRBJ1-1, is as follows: KAGVTQTPRYLIKTRGQQVTLSCSPISGHRSVSWYQQTPGQGLQFLFEYFSETQRNKGNFPGRFSGRQFSNSRSEMNVSTLELGDSALYLCASSSLGGRVNTEAFFGQGTRLTVV.

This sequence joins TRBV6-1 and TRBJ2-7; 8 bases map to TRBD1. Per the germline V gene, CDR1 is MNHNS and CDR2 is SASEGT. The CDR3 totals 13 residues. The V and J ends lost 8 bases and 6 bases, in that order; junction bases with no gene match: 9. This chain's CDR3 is CASVQGALTEQYF. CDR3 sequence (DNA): TGTGCCAGCGTCCAGGGGGCGCTGACCGAGCAGTACTTC.

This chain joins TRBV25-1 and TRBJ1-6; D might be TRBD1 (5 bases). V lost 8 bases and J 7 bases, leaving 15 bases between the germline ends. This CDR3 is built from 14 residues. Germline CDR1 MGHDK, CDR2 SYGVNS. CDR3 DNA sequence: TGTGCCAGCGAGGCAGGGCTGAGGAATTCACCCCTCCACTTT. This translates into CASEAGLRNSPLHF.

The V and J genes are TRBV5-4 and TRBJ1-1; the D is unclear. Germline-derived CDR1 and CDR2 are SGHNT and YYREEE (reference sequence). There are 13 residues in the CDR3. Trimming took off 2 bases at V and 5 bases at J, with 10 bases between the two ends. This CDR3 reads CASSLDGITEAFF. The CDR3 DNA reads TGTGCCAGCAGCTTAGACGGAATAACTGAAGCTTTCTTT. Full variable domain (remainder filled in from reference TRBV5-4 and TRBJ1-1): ETGVTQSPTHLIKTRGQQVTLRCSSQSGHNTVSWYQQALGQGPQFIFQYYREEENGRGNFPPRFSGLQFPNYSSELNVNALELDDSALYLCASSLDGITEAFFGQGTRLTVV.

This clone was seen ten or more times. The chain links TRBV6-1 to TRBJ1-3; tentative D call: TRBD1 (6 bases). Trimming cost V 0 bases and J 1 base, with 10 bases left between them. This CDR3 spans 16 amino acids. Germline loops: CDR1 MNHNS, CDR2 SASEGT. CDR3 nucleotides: TGTGCCAGCAGTGAAGCTCCGGGGGCGTCTGGAAACACCATATATTTT. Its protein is CASSEAPGASGNTIYF.

Written as DNA, the CDR3 is TGTGCCAGCAGCCCGGGCGGGGCCGCCTACAATGAGCAGTTCTTC. Amino acids: CASSPGGAAYNEQFF. The chain carries TRBV5-5 and TRBJ2-1; D is possibly TRBD2 (6 bases). Between the trimmed V and J ends, which lost 4 bases and 2 bases, there was a span of 13 bases. The CDR3 runs 15 residues. Looked up from germline, CDR1 is SGHKS and CDR2 is YYEKEE (reference sequence).

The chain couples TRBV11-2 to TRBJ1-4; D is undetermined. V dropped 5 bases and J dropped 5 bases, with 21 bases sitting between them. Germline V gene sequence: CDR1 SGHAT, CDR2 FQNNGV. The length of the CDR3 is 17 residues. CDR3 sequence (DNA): TGTGCCAGCAGCCCACTTCCCGCGGCAGAAGGAAATGAAAAACTGTTTTTT. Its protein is CASSPLPAAEGNEKLFF. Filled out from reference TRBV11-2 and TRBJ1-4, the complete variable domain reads EAGVAQSPRYKIIEKRQSVAFWCNPISGHATLYWYQQILGQGPKLLIQFQNNGVVDDSQLPKDRFSAERLKGVDSTLKIQPAKLEDSAVYLCASSPLPAAEGNEKLFFGSGTQLSVL.

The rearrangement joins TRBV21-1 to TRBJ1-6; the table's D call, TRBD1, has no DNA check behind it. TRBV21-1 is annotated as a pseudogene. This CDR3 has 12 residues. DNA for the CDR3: TGTTTGTTGGACAGGGTAGGTTCACCCCTCCACTTT. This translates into CLLDRVGSPLHF.

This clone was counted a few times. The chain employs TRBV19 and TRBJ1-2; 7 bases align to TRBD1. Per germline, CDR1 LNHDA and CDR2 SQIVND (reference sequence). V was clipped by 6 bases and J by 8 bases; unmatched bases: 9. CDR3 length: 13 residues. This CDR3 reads CASSPTGYGGYTF. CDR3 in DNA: TGTGCCAGTAGCCCGACAGGGTATGGGGGCTACACCTTC.

CDR3 coding DNA: TGTGCCAGCAGCTTAGCCCCGATGAACACTGAAGCTTTCTTT. Translation: CASSLAPMNTEAFF. The rearrangement joins TRBV11-2 to TRBJ1-1; D is uncertain. The CDR3 has 14 residues. Per germline, CDR1 SGHAT and CDR2 FQNNGV. The germline V and J ends were trimmed by 1 base and 0 bases, with 6 bases remaining between them.

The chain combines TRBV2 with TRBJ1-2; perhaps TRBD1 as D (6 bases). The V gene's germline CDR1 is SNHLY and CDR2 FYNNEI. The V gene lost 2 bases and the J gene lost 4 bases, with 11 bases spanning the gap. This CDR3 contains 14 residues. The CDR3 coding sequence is TGTGCCAGCAGTGAAACAGGACAGAGCTATGGCTACACCTTC. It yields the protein CASSETGQSYGYTF.

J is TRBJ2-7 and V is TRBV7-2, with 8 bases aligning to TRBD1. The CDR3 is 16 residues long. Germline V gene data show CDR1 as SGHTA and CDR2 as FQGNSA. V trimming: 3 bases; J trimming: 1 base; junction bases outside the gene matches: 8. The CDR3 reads CASSFPRDRTSYEQYF. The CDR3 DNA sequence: TGTGCCAGCAGCTTCCCCCGGGACAGGACTTCCTACGAGCAGTACTTC.

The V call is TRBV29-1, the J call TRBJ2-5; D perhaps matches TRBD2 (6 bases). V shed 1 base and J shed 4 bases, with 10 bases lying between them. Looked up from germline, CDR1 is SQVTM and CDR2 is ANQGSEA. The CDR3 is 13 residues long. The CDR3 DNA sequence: TGCAGCGTTGAAGCGCGCGGGGCAGAGACCCAGTACTTC. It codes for CSVEARGAETQYF.

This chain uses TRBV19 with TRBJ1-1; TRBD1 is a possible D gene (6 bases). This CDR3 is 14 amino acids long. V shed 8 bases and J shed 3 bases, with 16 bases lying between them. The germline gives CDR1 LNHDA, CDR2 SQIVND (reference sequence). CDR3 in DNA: TGTGCCAGTGAGAGGGGGACAACCTACACTGAAGCTTTCTTT. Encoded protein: CASERGTTYTEAFF.

DNA of the CDR3: TGCGCCAGCAGCTTGGGCCGGGACAGGATGAACACTGAAGCTTTCTTT. Its protein is CASSLGRDRMNTEAFF. The chain is built from TRBV5-1 and TRBJ1-1; TRBD1 matches 8 bases. From germline, CDR1 is SGHRS and CDR2 YFSETQ. CDR3 length: 16 amino acids. V gave up 0 bases and J gave up 0 bases; unmatched junction bases: 4.

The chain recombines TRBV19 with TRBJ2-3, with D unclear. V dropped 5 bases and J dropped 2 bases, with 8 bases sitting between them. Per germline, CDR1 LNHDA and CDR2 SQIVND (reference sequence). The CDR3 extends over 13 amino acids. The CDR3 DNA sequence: TGTGCCAGTAGTCGGTGGTCCACAGATACGCAGTATTTT. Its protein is CASSRWSTDTQYF.

The CDR3, as DNA: TGTGCCAGCAGCTTGGTAGGGTCGGAGACCCAGTACTTC. This translates into CASSLVGSETQYF. The chain employs TRBV13 and TRBJ2-5, with D uncertain. Germline V gene lookup returns CDR1 PRHDT and CDR2 FYEKMQ (reference sequence). Deletions cut 3 bases from V and 5 bases from J, with 10 bases between. The CDR3 loop spans 13 amino acids.